This TCR beta chain was identified during a study of T cells in Graves' hyperthyroidism and ophthalmopathy. Germline V lookup: CDR1 DFQATT, CDR2 SNEGSKA (reference sequence). CDR3 size: 16 residues. The germline V and J ends were trimmed by 0 bases and 5 bases, with 17 bases remaining between them. Reasons for excluding patients were uncontrolled infection, other autoimmune disease, pregnancy or lactation. The CDR3 regions of TCR beta were amplified from RNA transcripts. HTBI primers were used for first-round RT-PCR of the TCR CDR3. TCRdb recomputed calls from the multiplex PCR reads with MiXCR, one row per CDR3 protein. The sample contains about half a million distinct CDR3 sequences, 20% of which appear only once. There are many counts of this clonotype.

The receptor comes from a man between 40 and 49 years old with Graves' ophthalmopathy. The sequenced material came from blood. J is TRBJ1-5 and V is TRBV20-1; possible D gene TRBD1, 6 bases. The CDR3 region has the DNA TGCAGTGCTAGAGATCAGTGGGGGGGGGCAGATCAGCCCCAGCATTTT. This translates into CSARDQWGGADQPQHF.